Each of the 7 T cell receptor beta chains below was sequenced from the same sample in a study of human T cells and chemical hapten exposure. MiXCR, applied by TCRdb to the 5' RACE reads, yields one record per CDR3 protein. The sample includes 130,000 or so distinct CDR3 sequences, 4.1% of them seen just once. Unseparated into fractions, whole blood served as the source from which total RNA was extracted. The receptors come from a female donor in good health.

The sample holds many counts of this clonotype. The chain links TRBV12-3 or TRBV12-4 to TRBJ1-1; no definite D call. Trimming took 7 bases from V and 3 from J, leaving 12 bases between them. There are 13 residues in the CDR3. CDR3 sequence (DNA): TGTGCCAGCACCCCTTTGGCACACACTGAAGCTTTCTTT. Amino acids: CASTPLAHTEAFF.

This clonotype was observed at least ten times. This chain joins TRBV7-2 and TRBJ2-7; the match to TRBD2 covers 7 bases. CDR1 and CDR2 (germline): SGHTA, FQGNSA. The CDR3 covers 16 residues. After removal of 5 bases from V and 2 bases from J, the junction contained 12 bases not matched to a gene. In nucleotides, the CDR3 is TGTGCCAGCAGCCTGGGAGTTAGCGGGCTTACCTACGAGCAGTACTTC. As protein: CASSLGVSGLTYEQYF.

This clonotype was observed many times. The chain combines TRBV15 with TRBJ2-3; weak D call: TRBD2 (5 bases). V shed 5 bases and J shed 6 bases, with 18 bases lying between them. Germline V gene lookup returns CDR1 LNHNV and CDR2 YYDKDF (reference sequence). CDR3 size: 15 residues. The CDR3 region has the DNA TGTGCCACCAGCGCCCGGACTCCAATCCTGGATACGCAGTATTTT. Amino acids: CATSARTPILDTQYF.

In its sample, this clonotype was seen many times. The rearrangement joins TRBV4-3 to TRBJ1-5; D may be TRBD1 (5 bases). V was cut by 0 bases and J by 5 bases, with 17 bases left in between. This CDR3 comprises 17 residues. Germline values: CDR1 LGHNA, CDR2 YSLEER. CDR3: CASSQDPGPSRHQPQHF. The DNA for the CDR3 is TGCGCCAGCAGCCAAGATCCGGGACCCTCGAGGCATCAGCCCCAGCATTTT.

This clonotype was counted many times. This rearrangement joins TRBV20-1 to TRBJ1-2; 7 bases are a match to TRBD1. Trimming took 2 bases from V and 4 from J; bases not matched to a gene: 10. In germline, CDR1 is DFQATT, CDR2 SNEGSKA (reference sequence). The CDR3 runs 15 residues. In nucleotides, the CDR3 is TGCAGTGCTAGACGAGTTGGACAGGCGATCTATGGCTACACCTTC. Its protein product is CSARRVGQAIYGYTF.

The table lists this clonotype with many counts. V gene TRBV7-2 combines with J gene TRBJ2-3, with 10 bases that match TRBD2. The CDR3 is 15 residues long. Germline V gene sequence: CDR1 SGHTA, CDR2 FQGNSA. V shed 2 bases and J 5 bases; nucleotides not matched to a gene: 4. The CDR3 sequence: CASSLQRGGLDTQYF. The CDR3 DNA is TGTGCCAGCAGCTTACAGCGGGGGGGCTTAGATACGCAGTATTTT.

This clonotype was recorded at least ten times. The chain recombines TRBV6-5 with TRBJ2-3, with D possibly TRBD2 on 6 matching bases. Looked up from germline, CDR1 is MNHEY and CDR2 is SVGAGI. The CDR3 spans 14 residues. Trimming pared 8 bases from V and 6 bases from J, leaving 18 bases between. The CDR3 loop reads CASYYGEDLDTQYF. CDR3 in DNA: TGTGCCAGCTACTACGGGGAGGACCTGGATACGCAGTATTTT.